This passage covers 6 T cell receptor beta chains from one sample sequenced in a study of cytomegalovirus exposure and HLA in healthy donors. TCRdb keeps only in-frame clones here, not all; method: immunoSEQ multiplex PCR. Among under 200,000 clones listed, 95% to 97% were seen once. Sequenced: PBMCs. These receptors all come from a woman aged 18-29 years in good health and CMV-seronegative.

The genes are TRBV14 and TRBJ1-4; 7 bases are shared with TRBD1. Germline CDR1 and CDR2: SGHDN and FVKESK. This CDR3 comprises 13 residues. Germline trimming cut 8 bases from V and 5 bases from J; bases unmatched to any gene: 5. The CDR3 DNA sequence: TGTGCCAGCGTCTCGGACAGGAATGAAAAACTGTTTTTT. It is translated as CASVSDRNEKLFF.

The rearrangement links TRBV5-4 to TRBJ1-6, with a weak D call TRBD1 (6 bases). Germline V gene sequence: CDR1 SGHNT, CDR2 YYREEE (reference sequence). The CDR3 runs to 15 residues. The V and J ends lost 3 bases and 10 bases respectively, with 17 bases between them. The CDR3 nucleotides read TGTGCCAGCAGCTCCGGGGGGGCGTTTTTATCACCCCTCCACTTT. This sequence encodes CASSSGGAFLSPLHF.

This chain links TRBV15 with TRBJ1-6; D gene unclear. CDR3 length: 16 amino acids. Germline V gene data show CDR1 as LNHNV and CDR2 as YYDKDF (reference sequence). The ends were cut back, 3 bases at V and 0 bases at J, with 9 bases in the middle. The CDR3 DNA reads TGTGCCACCAGCAGTGAGGTTAGCTCCTATAATTCACCCCTCCACTTT. This translates into CATSSEVSSYNSPLHF.

The chain recombines TRBV9 with TRBJ1-1; 7 bases are shared with TRBD1. Germline CDR1 SGDLS, CDR2 YYNGEE. There are 14 residues in the CDR3. Trimming took 3 bases from V and 5 from J; bases not matched to a gene: 7. The CDR3 DNA is TGTGCCAGCAGCGCCCCAGGGGGAAGGACTGAAGCTTTCTTT. It is translated as CASSAPGGRTEAFF.

This clone was picked up one time. The junction departs from the called germline gene at one end, perhaps through a read error. The chain recombines TRBV7-7 with TRBJ2-5; 7 bases match TRBD2. The CDR3 totals 15 residues. Germline V gene sequence: CDR1 SSHAT, CDR2 FNYEAQ (reference sequence). The CDR3 region has the DNA TGTGCTAGCAGCCGGGGGGACGGGTACCAAGAGACCCAGTACTTC. Protein sequence: CASSRGDGYQETQYF.

CDR3 coding DNA: TGCGCCAGCAGCCAAGAAGCGGTTAGCGGGGGGGCCATGTTCTTC. This gives the protein CASSQEAVSGGAMFF. The chain carries TRBV4-1 and TRBJ2-1, with 11 bases aligning to TRBD2. Germline V gene data show CDR1 as MGHRA and CDR2 as YSYEKL. The CDR3 length is 15 residues. J was trimmed by 15 bases and V by 0 bases; bases with no gene match: 10.